This T cell receptor beta chain emerged from a study of T cell clonality in common variable immunodeficiency. By share, this clone counts as medium-sized. The antigen is unknown. Read sequence stops 3 residues before the CDR3 end, and the germline J gene provides the missing end. Overall study results and limits: Reportedly, TCR beta sequences from common variable immunodeficiency showed fewer deletions and N-nucleotide insertions.

Assay used: immunoSEQ multiplex PCR; TCRdb lists only in-frame clones, some missing. In total the sample includes about 7,300 clones, none of them seen once. Trimming removed 4 bases from V and 8 bases from J, with 13 bases in between. Germline V gene sequence: CDR1 SGHRS, CDR2 YFSETQ. The CDR3 consists of 13 residues. Sequencing was carried out using peripheral blood mononuclear cells. This chain joins TRBV5-1 and TRBJ2-4; D gene unclear. The clonotype comes from a human donor with common variable immunodeficiency. The CDR3 reads CASSRVMGDIQYF. Incomplete CDR3 DNA: TGCGCCAGCAGCCGAGTAATGGGCGACATT.